The present entry profiles one TCR beta chain with its context. Germline V gene data show CDR1 as SGHRS and CDR2 as YFSETQ. V lost 2 bases to trimming and J lost 5 bases; unmatched junction nucleotides: 17. The CDR3 contains 18 residues. These data come from a study of chemoradiotherapy in HPV16-positive cancers. TCRdb keeps only in-frame clones here, not all; method: immunoSEQ multiplex PCR. The sample holds 3,400 or so clones, approximately 85% seen once. This TCR derives from a human donor with HPV-associated anogenital cancer. The sequenced sample was tumor tissue, obtained from a patient who underwent chemoradiotherapy. This chain joins TRBV5-1 and TRBJ2-7; 9 bases map to TRBD1. CDR3 in amino acids: CASSLTGTGNPTSDEQYF. CDR3 DNA: TGCGCCAGCAGCTTAACCGGGACAGGGAACCCCACCAGCGACGAGCAGTACTTC.